This T cell receptor (beta chain) was profiled in a study of T-cell memory formation after mild COVID-19. Study summary: In these data, TCR clusters were largely donor specific. Notes on the study in general: Cross-reactive memory seemingly joined, as some responding clones were found in pre-infection memory. While clones contracting from day 15 to 85 were balanced between CD4 and CD8, later expanders leaned CD4+.

A note on this clonotype: Its specificity is unknown.

CDR1 and CDR2 (germline): SNHLY, FYNNEI. V shed 4 bases and J shed 3 bases, with 16 bases lying between them. This CDR3 region has 15 residues. The 5'RACE method, run with constant-segment primers, produced TCR alpha and TCR beta cDNA libraries (carrying sample barcodes and UMIs). Each CDR3 protein gets one entry after TCRdb re-called the 5' RACE reads with MiXCR. The table has 400,000 or so distinct CDR3 sequences, 15% to 25% seen once. The sample taken for sequencing was PBMCs or a T cell subset sorted from them (not recorded which). This TCR derives from an adult woman who had mild COVID-19 (a few samples of this study predate the infection). Cell type and time point are not known. The chain joins TRBV2 to TRBJ2-7; tentatively, D is TRBD2 (5 bases). The chain's CDR3 is CASSASPGGLYEQYF. The CDR3 DNA reads TGTGCCAGCAGTGCCTCACCAGGAGGTCTCTACGAGCAGTACTTC.